One sample yielded the 10 T cell receptor beta chains listed below, sequenced in a study of OX40 agonist ivuxolimab in advanced cancers. Here immunoSEQ multiplex PCR was the method, and the copy in TCRdb shows in-frame clones only, minus some. The sample lists 65,000 to 85,000 clones, roughly 87% occurring once. Sequencing used CD4+ or CD8+ T cells sorted from blood, obtained in a trial of the OX40 agonist ivuxolimab. These receptors were obtained from an adult with an advanced solid tumor such as melanoma, head and neck, liver or kidney cancer.

The rearrangement joins TRBV11-2 to TRBJ2-6; D gene unclear. This CDR3 region has 16 residues. V was pared by 8 bases and J by 1 base, with 15 bases between. Germline V gives CDR1 SGHAT, CDR2 FQNNGV. The CDR3 is CASSGQVLSGANVLTF. For the CDR3, the DNA is TGTGCCAGCTCCGGGCAGGTGCTGTCTGGGGCCAACGTCCTGACTTTC.

J is TRBJ1-1 and V is TRBV7-2; tentative D call: TRBD1 (5 bases). CDR3 size: 15 residues. Germline values: CDR1 SGHTA, CDR2 FQGNSA. The V end lost 3 bases, the J end lost 2 bases, and 13 bases lay between the germline ends. CDR3 sequence reads: CASSLLGALNTEAFF. The CDR3 nucleotides read TGTGCCAGCAGCTTGTTAGGGGCCCTTAACACTGAAGCTTTCTTT.

The CDR3 bases are TGTGCCAGCAGCTTAGAGCACTTTCATGAGCAGTTCTTC. This codes for CASSLEHFHEQFF. The chain combines TRBV11-3 with TRBJ2-1; D remains unclear. CDR1 SGHNT and CDR2 YENEEA come from the germline V gene. V was pared by 0 bases and J by 8 bases, with 8 bases between. The CDR3 runs to 13 residues.

This chain connects TRBV6-5 to TRBJ2-7; D gene uncertain. CDR1 is MNHEY, CDR2 SVGAGI, per germline. CDR3 size: 14 residues. Trimming took off 2 bases at V and 5 bases at J, with 13 bases between the two ends. The CDR3 region has the DNA TGTGCCAGCAGTTACGCTGGTCGCTATGACGAGCAGTACTTC. Its protein is CASSYAGRYDEQYF.

The chain carries TRBV7-9 and TRBJ1-5; tentative D call: TRBD1 (5 bases). CDR3 size: 12 residues. The germline CDR1 and CDR2 sequences are SEHNR and FQNEAQ (reference sequence). Trimming shortened V by 1 base and J by 12 bases, and 10 bases separated the two germline ends. The CDR3 DNA follows: TGTGCCAGCAGCTTAGGGGGACGGCACCAGCATTTT. It is translated as CASSLGGRHQHF.

The chain uses TRBV7-2 and TRBJ1-5, with TRBD1 identical over 8 bases. Per the germline V gene, CDR1 is SGHTA and CDR2 is FQGNSA. The CDR3 sequence is 14 residues long. Germline trimming cut 5 bases from V and 6 bases from J; bases unmatched to any gene: 6. In DNA, the CDR3 is TGTGCCAGCAGCAAGGACAGGGAGAGTCAGCCCCAGCATTTT. This translates into CASSKDRESQPQHF.

The V gene is TRBV11-3, the J gene TRBJ1-4, with 7 bases aligning to TRBD1. This CDR3 contains 14 residues. Germline CDR1 SGHNT, CDR2 YENEEA. The junction had 4 bases not matched to a gene; V was cut back by 2 bases and J by 7 bases. The CDR3 sequence: CASSLRQGGEKLFF. The CDR3 DNA reads TGTGCCAGCAGCTTAAGACAGGGCGGTGAAAAACTGTTTTTT.

The chain is built from TRBV30 and TRBJ1-5, with TRBD1 matching over 8 bases. The CDR3 has 15 residues. CDR1 is GTSNPN, CDR2 SVGIG, per germline (reference sequence). Losses at the gene ends were 2 bases for V and 6 bases for J; bases not matched to a gene: 9. The CDR3 sequence: CAWSIPDRVGQPQHF. The CDR3 DNA follows: TGTGCCTGGAGTATCCCGGACAGGGTGGGTCAGCCCCAGCATTTT.

The chain is built from TRBV6-5 and TRBJ2-1, with D possibly matching TRBD1 (6 bases). Germline V gene sequence: CDR1 MNHEY, CDR2 SVGAGI. The CDR3 is made up of 15 amino acids. Trimming left V 5 bases short and J 6 bases short, with 17 bases between. The CDR3 here is CASSPRSNRVNEQFF. In nucleotides, the CDR3 is TGTGCCAGCAGTCCGAGGTCAAACAGGGTCAATGAGCAGTTCTTC.

A word on this clone: Other nucleotide sequences from this sample produce the same CDR3. V usage is TRBV11-3 and J usage is TRBJ2-7, with D unclear. Deletions cut 1 base from V and 0 bases from J, with 7 bases between. This CDR3 region has 14 residues. Germline CDR1 SGHNT, CDR2 YENEEA. The DNA for the CDR3 is TGTGCCAGCAGCTTAGGTCTGAGCTCCTACGAGCAGTACTTC. This codes for CASSLGLSSYEQYF.